Listed here are 19 T cell receptor beta chains from one sample, sequenced in a study of post-analysis software for immune sequencing data. Study results and limitations: About 5 TRBV segments occurring more often in patients than controls included TRBV5-6, TRBV5-1 and TRBV20-1.

Libraries were made from TCR beta cDNA, and they carried unique molecular identifiers. TCRdb reanalysed the PCR reads using MiXCR and keeps one entry per CDR3 protein. The repertoire holds roughly 170,000 distinct CDR3 sequences, with roughly 31% as singletons. The antigens for these receptors are not known. The sequenced sample was blood. The receptors come from a girl under 18 with multiple sclerosis.

Details on this clonotype: A much larger clone is a single base away; this may be a read error. V is TRBV3-1 and J is TRBJ2-1; D perhaps matches TRBD2 (6 bases). Trimming cost V 5 bases and J 3 bases, with 14 bases left between them. Germline loops: CDR1 LGHDT, CDR2 YNNKEL (reference sequence). This CDR3 comprises 15 residues. CDR3 amino acids: CASSTPAGIYNEQFF. The CDR3 bases are TGTGCCAGCAGCACACCAGCGGGTATCTACAATGAGCAGTTCTTC.

This clonotype was picked up a small number of times. The chain has TRBV12-3 or TRBV12-4 and TRBJ1-1, with D hard to call. The CDR3 loop spans 14 amino acids. Trimming shortened V by 5 bases and J by 1 base, and 11 bases separated the two germline ends. The DNA for the CDR3 is TGTGCCAGCAGTCCCCCGGGGAAGAACACTGAAGCTTTCTTT. This translates into CASSPPGKNTEAFF.

The chain employs TRBV27 and TRBJ2-3; 9 bases agree with TRBD1. This CDR3 is 15 amino acids long. With 3 bases clipped from V and 4 bases from J, the junction kept 5 bases outside the gene matches. Germline loops: CDR1 MNHEY, CDR2 SMNVEV (reference sequence). The CDR3: CASSFYRGQPDTQYF. The CDR3 DNA follows: TGTGCCAGCAGTTTTTACAGGGGGCAGCCAGATACGCAGTATTTT.

This clonotype was detected many times. The CDR3 protein is CATSEGSGASGGKETQYF. The CDR3 region has the DNA TGTGCCACCAGTGAAGGGAGTGGTGCGTCGGGAGGCAAAGAGACCCAGTACTTC. The chain uses TRBV24-1 and TRBJ2-5; 7 bases line up with TRBD2. Losses at the gene ends were 4 bases for V and 3 bases for J; bases not matched to a gene: 16. CDR1 is KGHDR and CDR2 is SFDVKD in the germline V gene. The CDR3 runs 18 residues.

The J gene is TRBJ2-5, the V gene TRBV30; 10 bases are a match to TRBD2. CDR1 is GTSNPN, CDR2 SVGIG, per germline (reference sequence). Losses at the gene ends were 0 bases for V and 2 bases for J; bases not matched to a gene: 6. CDR3 size: 16 residues. CDR3 amino acids: CAWSVLAGGLQETQYF. The DNA for the CDR3 is TGTGCCTGGAGTGTCTTAGCGGGAGGCCTACAAGAGACCCAGTACTTC.

This chain links TRBV11-2 with TRBJ2-7; D perhaps matches TRBD2 (6 bases). V lost 5 bases and J 7 bases, leaving 12 bases between the germline ends. The CDR3 runs 12 residues. Germline V CDR1 and CDR2: SGHAT, FQNNGV. CDR3 in DNA: TGTGCCAGCAGCCGGACCGGGAGAGAGCAGTACTTC. Protein: CASSRTGREQYF.

This chain links TRBV11-2 with TRBJ1-6; D remains ambiguous. V was pared by 1 base and J by 4 bases, with 11 bases between. The CDR3 length is 16 residues. Germline V gene lookup returns CDR1 SGHAT and CDR2 FQNNGV. The CDR3 sequence: CASSLGRAVYNSPLHF. CDR3 bases: TGTGCCAGCAGCTTAGGTAGAGCAGTGTATAATTCACCCCTCCACTTT.

Remarks on this clonotype: This may be a read error, as it is one base from a much larger clone. The chain joins TRBV11-2 to TRBJ2-7; either TRBD1 or TRBD2 may fit D (5 bases each). The length of the CDR3 is 15 residues. Trimming cost V 5 bases and J 10 bases, with 24 bases left between them. Germline V gives CDR1 SGHAT, CDR2 FQNNGV. The CDR3 sequence is CASSTRDGQQEAQYF. The DNA for the CDR3 is TGTGCCAGCAGCACCCGGGACGGACAACAAGAGGCCCAGTACTTC.

This chain uses TRBV20-1 with TRBJ2-5; 9 positions match TRBD2. Germline V lookup: CDR1 DFQATT, CDR2 SNEGSKA (reference sequence). CDR3 length: 18 residues. J gave up 0 bases and V 4 bases, and 15 bases lay outside the gene matches. CDR3 sequence: CSAIDTVAGVTYQETQYF. In DNA form, the CDR3 reads TGCAGTGCTATAGACACGGTAGCGGGAGTAACGTACCAAGAGACCCAGTACTTC.

This clonotype was detected many times. The chain recombines TRBV29-1 with TRBJ2-3; D remains ambiguous. CDR1 is SQVTM and CDR2 is ANQGSEA in the germline V gene. CDR3 size: 14 residues. The V end was cut by 8 bases, the J end by 0 bases, with 15 bases between. CDR3 coding DNA: TGCAGCTCAGTCGACGCGGCTAGCACAGATACGCAGTATTTT. This sequence encodes CSSVDAASTDTQYF.

The chain couples TRBV10-3 to TRBJ2-6; D gene unclear. The CDR3 loop spans 18 amino acids. V gave up 10 bases and J gave up 0 bases, with 22 bases separating them. The germline gives CDR1 ENHRY, CDR2 SYGVKD. This CDR3 reads CATGKAHIRNSGANVLTF. The CDR3 DNA reads as TGTGCCACCGGTAAGGCCCATATCCGGAACTCTGGGGCCAACGTCCTGACTTTC.

In DNA, the CDR3 is TGCAGTGCTTCCATCCGGGACAGGGACTATGGCTACACCTTC. Its translation: CSASIRDRDYGYTF. The genes are TRBV20-1 and TRBJ1-2, with 9 bases identical to TRBD1. The V gene end was trimmed by 5 bases and the J gene end by 3 bases; junction bases not matched to a gene: 7. Germline V gives CDR1 DFQATT, CDR2 SNEGSKA (reference sequence). This CDR3 has 14 amino acids.

This clonotype ranks as medium-sized. The chain links TRBV6-4 to TRBJ2-1; a possible D gene is TRBD2 (6 bases). CDR1 is MRHNA and CDR2 is SNTAGT in the germline V gene. V gave up 5 bases and J gave up 5 bases, with 13 bases separating them. The CDR3 contains 14 residues. The chain's CDR3 is CASSTTGENNEQFF. CDR3 in DNA: TGTGCCAGCAGTACGACGGGAGAGAACAATGAGCAGTTCTTC.

This clonotype was seen a handful of times. The chain employs TRBV25-1 and TRBJ1-1; D unresolved. In germline, CDR1 is MGHDK, CDR2 SYGVNS. The CDR3 runs to 13 residues. Trimming left V 3 bases short and J 7 bases short, with 12 bases between. As DNA, the CDR3 is TGTGCCAGCAGTGACCGGACGGTTTTTGAAGCTTTCTTT. Amino acids: CASSDRTVFEAFF. Full variable domain (remainder filled in from reference TRBV25-1 and TRBJ1-1): EADIYQTPRYLVIGTGKKITLECSQTMGHDKMYWYQQDPGMELHLIHYSYGVNSTEKGDLSSESTVSRIRTEHFPLTLESARPSHTSQYLCASSDRTVFEAFFGQGTRLTVV.

This clonotype showed up just once. A single base separates this from a much larger clone, so it may be a read error. The chain uses TRBV6-5 and TRBJ2-1; D remains unclear. The J call is in doubt because the DNA end fits TRBJ2-7 better. The CDR3 contains 17 residues. CDR1 is MNHEY and CDR2 is SVGAGI in the germline V gene. The CDR3 DNA reads as TGTGCCAGCAGTTACTCGAGACGGCAGAGCTCCTACAATGAGCAGTACTTC. Its translation is CASSYSRRQSSYNEQYF.

The genes are TRBV7-8 and TRBJ2-7; TRBD2 aligns across 7 bases. The germline CDR1 and CDR2 sequences are SGHVS and FQNEAQ. The CDR3 runs 13 residues. Trimming cost V 3 bases and J 3 bases; bases outside gene matches: 2. The DNA of the CDR3 is TGTGCCAGCAGCTTTACTAGCGACTACGAGCAGTACTTC. As protein: CASSFTSDYEQYF.

Details on this clonotype: One base away lies a much larger clone, so this may be a sequencing read error. The CDR3 sequence: CASSPTVNCGYTF. CDR3 sequence (DNA): TGTGCCAGCAGTCCGACGGTTAACTGTGGCTACACCTTC. The chain carries TRBV6-1 and TRBJ1-2; D gene uncertain. The CDR3 runs 13 residues. The germline gives CDR1 MNHNS, CDR2 SASEGT.

A word on this clonotype: Possible read error: a much larger clone is one base away. This chain joins TRBV10-3 and TRBJ2-7; maybe TRBD2 (6 bases). The germline gives CDR1 ENHRY, CDR2 SYGVKD. This CDR3 spans 13 amino acids. The V end was cut by 6 bases, the J end by 7 bases, with 16 bases between. CDR3 in DNA: TGTGCCATCAGCTCGGGAGTGGCCAATGAGCAGTACTTC. Encoded protein: CAISSGVANEQYF.

A note on this clonotype: At one end, the junction sequence differs from germline, possibly due to a read error. The rearrangement links TRBV5-5 to TRBJ2-1; D may be TRBD1 or TRBD2 (6 bases each). This CDR3 has 16 residues. Per germline, CDR1 SGHKS and CDR2 YYEKEE (reference sequence). The CDR3: CASSLGRGFSYNGQFF. The CDR3 DNA reads as TGTGCCAGCAGCTTGGGGAGGGGGTTCTCCTACAATGGGCAGTTCTTC.